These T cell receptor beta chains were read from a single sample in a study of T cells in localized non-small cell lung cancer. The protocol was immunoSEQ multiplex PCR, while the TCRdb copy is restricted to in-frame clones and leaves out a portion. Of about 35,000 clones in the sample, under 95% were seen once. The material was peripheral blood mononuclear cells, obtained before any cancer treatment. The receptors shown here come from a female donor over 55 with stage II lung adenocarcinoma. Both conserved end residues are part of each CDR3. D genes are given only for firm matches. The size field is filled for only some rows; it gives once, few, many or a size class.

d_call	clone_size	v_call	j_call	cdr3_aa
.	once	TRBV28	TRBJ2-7	CASSPLAGPEQYF
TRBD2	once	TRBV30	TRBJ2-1	CASTLAGEPPVSRNEQFF
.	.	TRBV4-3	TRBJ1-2	CASSQSGTSYGYTF
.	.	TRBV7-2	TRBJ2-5	CASSLVRAIQETQYF
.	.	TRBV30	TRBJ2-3	CASTQQWARDTQYF
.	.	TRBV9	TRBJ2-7	CASSVGSESYEQYF
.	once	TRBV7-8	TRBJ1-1	CASSLSTGLLNTEAFF
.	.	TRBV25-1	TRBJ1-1	CASSEYRNTEAFF
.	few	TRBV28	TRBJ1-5	CASRPYSQPQHF
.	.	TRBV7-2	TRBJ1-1	CASSYRGGTGTEAFF
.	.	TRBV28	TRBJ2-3	CASSPYADTQYF
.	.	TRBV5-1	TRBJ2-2	CASSFRGGDTGELFF
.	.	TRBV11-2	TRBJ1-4	CASSLGLSREKLFF
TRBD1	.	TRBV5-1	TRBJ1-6	CASHQEGAGNSPLHF
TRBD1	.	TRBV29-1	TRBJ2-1	CSAPGQGSYNEQFF
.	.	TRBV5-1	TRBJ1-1	CASRQDPNTEAFF
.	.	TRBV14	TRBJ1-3	CASSQERGRAGNTIYF
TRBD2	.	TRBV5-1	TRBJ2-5	CASSPGGVRGETQYF
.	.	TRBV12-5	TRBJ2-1	CASGFSGRSYNEQFF
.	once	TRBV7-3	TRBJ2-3	CASSLLPGNRGTDTQYF
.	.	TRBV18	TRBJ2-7	CASSPKADRFGYEQYF
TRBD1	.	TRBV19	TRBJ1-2	CASSSTGGAGIGGYTF
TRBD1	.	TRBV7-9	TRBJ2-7	CASGTGTGGLPYEQYF
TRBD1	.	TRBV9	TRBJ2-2	CASSEWSSPGQTNTGELFF
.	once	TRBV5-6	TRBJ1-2	CASSQGDVGYTF
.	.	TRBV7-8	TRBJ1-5	CASSDLRTNQPQHF
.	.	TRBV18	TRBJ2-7	CASSPLRGEQYF
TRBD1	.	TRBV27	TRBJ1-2	CASSLRQGSNGYTF
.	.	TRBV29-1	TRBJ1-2	CSAFGPYGYTF
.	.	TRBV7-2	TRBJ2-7	CASSLARNTYEQYF
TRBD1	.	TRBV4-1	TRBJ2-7	CASSRLPGQGYDEQYF
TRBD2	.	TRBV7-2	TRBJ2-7	CASSLLAGGGEQYF
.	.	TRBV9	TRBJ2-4	CASSIQGDGNIQYF
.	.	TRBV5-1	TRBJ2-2	CASSLPGVTGELFF
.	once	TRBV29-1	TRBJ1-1	CSAQGNSRNTEAFF
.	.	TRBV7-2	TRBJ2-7	CASSRGLQPGNEQYF
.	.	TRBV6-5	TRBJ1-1	CASRRGDNEAFF
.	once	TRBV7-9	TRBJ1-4	CASSSRRHGDEKLFF
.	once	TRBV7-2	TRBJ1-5	CASTLDSNQPQHF
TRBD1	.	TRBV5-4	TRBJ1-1	CASSFEGGSRFTEAFF